These 8 T cell receptor beta chains share one sample of origin, sequenced in a study of CD8 T cells in Susac syndrome. With random hexamers, reverse transcription was performed on about 0.5 to 1 ug of RNA. TCRdb re-called the immunoSEQ multiplex PCR reads with MiXCR, one entry per CDR3 protein. The sample carries approximately 190,000 distinct CDR3 sequences, about 95% recorded once. The sample comprised CD8+ T cells from PBMCs. Source of these receptors: a human donor with Susac syndrome.

The chain is built from TRBV27 and TRBJ1-4; TRBD1 is a possible D gene (5 bases). V lost 0 bases and J lost 8, with 13 bases in between. The length of the CDR3 is 15 residues. The V gene's germline CDR1 is MNHEY and CDR2 SMNVEV (reference sequence). The CDR3 sequence is CASSLSPGIGEKLFF. CDR3 bases: TGTGCCAGCAGTTTATCCCCAGGGATCGGCGAAAAACTGTTTTTT.

V and J are TRBV6-2 or TRBV6-3 and TRBJ2-1; D is unclear. V was trimmed by 0 bases and J by 6 bases, leaving 12 bases between them. Per germline, CDR1 MNHEY and CDR2 SVGEGT. The CDR3 sequence is 15 residues long. The CDR3 coding sequence is TGTGCCAGCAGTTACTCCTTCGACCAGCGCAATGAGCAGTTCTTC. Its translation: CASSYSFDQRNEQFF.

The V gene is TRBV4-1, the J gene TRBJ2-2; D remains ambiguous. The V end lost 0 bases, the J end lost 6 bases, and 11 bases lay between the germline ends. The CDR3 runs 15 residues. Germline V gene data show CDR1 as MGHRA and CDR2 as YSYEKL. For the CDR3, the DNA is TGCGCCAGCAGCCAAGAGCCCTTACGGGCCGGGGAGCTGTTTTTT. Protein: CASSQEPLRAGELFF.

The genes are TRBV11-1 and TRBJ1-1, with D hard to call. The CDR3 totals 15 residues. Trimming removed 5 bases at V and 4 bases at J, with 17 bases between. From germline, CDR1 is SGHAT and CDR2 FQDESV (reference sequence). This CDR3 is CASSNRGSAGTEAFF. Written as DNA, the CDR3 is TGTGCCAGCAGCAACCGAGGATCCGCGGGCACTGAAGCTTTCTTT.

V is TRBV18 and J is TRBJ2-3; tentatively, D is TRBD2 (6 bases). CDR1 is KGHSH, CDR2 LQKENI, per germline. The V gene lost 3 bases and the J gene lost 0 bases, with 7 bases spanning the gap. The CDR3 is 14 amino acids. CDR3 loop: CASSPAGSTDTQYF. The CDR3 DNA is TGTGCCAGCTCACCTGCGGGGAGCACAGATACGCAGTATTTT. The whole variable domain, remainder taken from reference TRBV18 and TRBJ2-3, is NAGVMQNPRHLVRRRGQEARLRCSPMKGHSHVYWYRQLPEEGLKFMVYLQKENIIDESGMPKERFSAEFPKEGPSILRIQQVVRGDSAAYFCASSPAGSTDTQYFGPGTRLTVL.

The genes are TRBV7-9 and TRBJ2-5; D is ambiguous. Germline loops: CDR1 SEHNR, CDR2 FQNEAQ (reference sequence). Trimming removed 3 bases from V and 5 bases from J, with 13 bases in between. The CDR3 has 14 residues. The CDR3 bases are TGTGCCAGCAGCTTTTTAAAAGGGAAGGAGACCCAGTACTTC. It encodes CASSFLKGKETQYF.

V usage is TRBV12-3 or TRBV12-4 and J usage is TRBJ2-5, with 8 nucleotides matching TRBD2. The CDR3 sequence is 16 residues long. The junction had 7 bases not matched to a gene; V was cut back by 2 bases and J by 2 bases. CDR3 DNA sequence: TGTGCCAGCAGTTTAAACGGGGGGGGCGGACAAGAGACCCAGTACTTC. Residues: CASSLNGGGGQETQYF.

The rearrangement joins TRBV24-1 to TRBJ2-2; TRBD2 matches 8 bases. The germline V gene has CDR1 KGHDR and CDR2 SFDVKD. The CDR3 is made up of 14 amino acids. The V gene end was trimmed by 12 bases and the J gene end by 5 bases; junction bases not matched to a gene: 10. CDR3 bases: TGTGCCGCACAGAGCGGGAGAGATACCGGGGAGCTGTTTTTT. This codes for CAAQSGRDTGELFF.